The rows below give T cell receptor beta chains drawn from one sample of a study of blood T cells in healthy people across ages. Each CDR3 protein is one row after TCRdb ran MiXCR on the 5' RACE reads. The sample contains about 780,000 distinct CDR3 sequences, 25% to 30% of which appear only once. This sample also appeared in a second study, on T cells of mothers and their children.

Sequencing was done on a sample of blood. These receptors were obtained from a boy between 5 and 17 years old in good health. Both conserved end residues are part of each CDR3. Fields, in order: D gene, J gene, V gene, clone size, CDR3 protein, CDR3 DNA. The D gene is left open where the match is weak. Clone size is stated in some rows and not others, as once, few, many or a class when expanded.

D gene: NA
J gene: TRBJ2-3
V gene: TRBV29-1
clone size: NA
CDR3 protein: CSALNPTDTQYF
CDR3 DNA: TGCAGCGCACTAAATCCCACAGATACGCAGTATTTT

D gene: NA
J gene: TRBJ2-1
V gene: TRBV9
clone size: NA
CDR3 protein: CASSSQGMGNEQFF
CDR3 DNA: TGTGCCAGCAGCTCCCAGGGTATGGGCAATGAGCAGTTCTTC

D gene: NA
J gene: TRBJ1-4
V gene: TRBV28
clone size: few
CDR3 protein: CASSSRGGEELFF
CDR3 DNA: TGTGCCAGCAGTTCCCGGGGTGGTGAAGAACTGTTTTTT

D gene: TRBD2
J gene: TRBJ2-5
V gene: TRBV4-1
clone size: few
CDR3 protein: CASSHLGTSGDQETQYF
CDR3 DNA: TGCGCCAGCAGCCACCTCGGGACTAGCGGGGACCAAGAGACCCAGTACTTC

D gene: TRBD2
J gene: TRBJ2-1
V gene: TRBV20-1
clone size: many
CDR3 protein: CSASGATSGGDNEQFF
CDR3 DNA: TGCAGTGCTAGTGGGGCGACTAGCGGGGGGGACAATGAGCAGTTCTTC

D gene: TRBD1
J gene: TRBJ1-3
V gene: TRBV20-1
clone size: few
CDR3 protein: CSARGPTGGENTIYF
CDR3 DNA: TGCAGTGCTAGAGGTCCCACAGGGGGAGAAAACACCATATATTTT

D gene: NA
J gene: TRBJ2-6
V gene: TRBV3-1
clone size: few
CDR3 protein: CASSQDNTTTLVGANVLTF
CDR3 DNA: TGTGCCAGCAGCCAAGATAACACCACCACTCTGGTTGGGGCCAACGTCCTGACTTTC

D gene: TRBD2
J gene: TRBJ2-7
V gene: TRBV5-1
clone size: NA
CDR3 protein: CASSLSGGIGYEQYF
CDR3 DNA: TGCGCCAGCAGCTTGAGCGGGGGCATTGGATACGAGCAGTACTTC

D gene: NA
J gene: TRBJ2-7
V gene: TRBV29-1
clone size: few
CDR3 protein: CSVVFRSSYEQYF
CDR3 DNA: TGCAGCGTTGTGTTTCGGAGCTCCTACGAGCAGTACTTC

D gene: NA
J gene: TRBJ1-1
V gene: TRBV5-1
clone size: NA
CDR3 protein: CASSLAEQGEAFF
CDR3 DNA: TGCGCCAGCAGCTTGGCCGAACAGGGCGAAGCTTTCTTT

D gene: TRBD1
J gene: TRBJ1-5
V gene: TRBV2
clone size: few
CDR3 protein: CASRGDSHNQPQHF
CDR3 DNA: TGTGCCAGCAGGGGGGACAGCCACAATCAGCCCCAGCATTTT

D gene: NA
J gene: TRBJ1-1
V gene: TRBV2
clone size: NA
CDR3 protein: CASNGVLNTEAFF
CDR3 DNA: TGTGCCAGCAATGGGGTCCTGAACACTGAAGCTTTCTTT

D gene: TRBD1
J gene: TRBJ1-5
V gene: TRBV20-1
clone size: NA
CDR3 protein: CSAISGTVNQPQHF
CDR3 DNA: TGCAGTGCTATCTCCGGGACAGTGAATCAGCCCCAGCATTTT

D gene: NA
J gene: TRBJ2-5
V gene: TRBV5-1
clone size: NA
CDR3 protein: CASSVRDTGYEQYF
CDR3 DNA: TGCGCCAGCAGCGTGCGGGACACCGGCTATGAGCAGTACTTC

D gene: NA
J gene: TRBJ1-2
V gene: TRBV30
clone size: few
CDR3 protein: CAWRRPGLHGYTF
CDR3 DNA: TGTGCCTGGAGACGCCCAGGGCTTCATGGCTACACCTTC

D gene: TRBD2
J gene: TRBJ2-4
V gene: TRBV24-1
clone size: NA
CDR3 protein: CATSSGTSVAKNIQYF
CDR3 DNA: TGTGCCACCAGTTCCGGGACTAGCGTCGCCAAAAACATTCAGTACTTC

D gene: NA
J gene: TRBJ1-4
V gene: TRBV7-9
clone size: few
CDR3 protein: CASSPGATIEKLFF
CDR3 DNA: TGTGCCAGCAGCCCAGGGGCTACAATTGAAAAACTGTTTTTT

D gene: NA
J gene: TRBJ1-1
V gene: TRBV6-5
clone size: few
CDR3 protein: CASSSSGSTEAFF
CDR3 DNA: TGTGCCAGCAGTTCCTCAGGGTCAACTGAAGCTTTCTTT

D gene: TRBD1
J gene: TRBJ2-5
V gene: TRBV5-1
clone size: NA
CDR3 protein: CASSLASVTGGETQYF
CDR3 DNA: TGCGCCAGCAGCTTGGCCTCAGTGACAGGGGGAGAGACCCAGTACTTC

D gene: TRBD1
J gene: TRBJ2-5
V gene: TRBV7-6
clone size: few
CDR3 protein: CASSLGFRRQTGVRKRETQYF
CDR3 DNA: TGTGCCAGCAGCTTAGGCTTTCGGAGACAGACAGGGGTCCGTAAAAGAGAGACCCAGTACTTC

D gene: NA
J gene: TRBJ1-4
V gene: TRBV12-5
clone size: few
CDR3 protein: CASGLGWTAQGNEKLFF
CDR3 DNA: TGTGCTAGTGGTTTGGGATGGACCGCCCAGGGGAATGAAAAACTGTTTTTT

D gene: TRBD1
J gene: TRBJ1-6
V gene: TRBV5-4
clone size: few
CDR3 protein: CASSSTGEGSPLHF
CDR3 DNA: TGTGCCAGCAGCTCTACAGGGGAGGGTTCACCCCTCCACTTT

D gene: NA
J gene: TRBJ2-7
V gene: TRBV29-1
clone size: few
CDR3 protein: CSVGRGMGLYEQYF
CDR3 DNA: TGCAGCGTTGGTAGGGGGATGGGGCTCTACGAGCAGTACTTC

D gene: TRBD2
J gene: TRBJ2-3
V gene: TRBV20-1
clone size: NA
CDR3 protein: CSAPLAGGPTDTQYF
CDR3 DNA: TGCAGTGCTCCCCTAGCGGGGGGGCCTACAGATACGCAGTATTTT

D gene: TRBD2
J gene: TRBJ2-3
V gene: TRBV5-1
clone size: few
CDR3 protein: CASSLEGSGGMNTQYF
CDR3 DNA: TGCGCCAGCAGCTTGGAAGGTAGCGGGGGGATGAATACGCAGTATTTT

D gene: NA
J gene: TRBJ2-3
V gene: TRBV7-2
clone size: few
CDR3 protein: CASSSTYGYADTQYF
CDR3 DNA: TGTGCCAGCAGCTCAACCTATGGATACGCAGATACGCAGTATTTT

D gene: NA
J gene: TRBJ1-6
V gene: TRBV6-6
clone size: few
CDR3 protein: CASSYGTLSSYNSPLHF
CDR3 DNA: TGTGCCAGCAGTTACGGGACACTGAGCTCCTATAATTCACCCCTCCACTTT